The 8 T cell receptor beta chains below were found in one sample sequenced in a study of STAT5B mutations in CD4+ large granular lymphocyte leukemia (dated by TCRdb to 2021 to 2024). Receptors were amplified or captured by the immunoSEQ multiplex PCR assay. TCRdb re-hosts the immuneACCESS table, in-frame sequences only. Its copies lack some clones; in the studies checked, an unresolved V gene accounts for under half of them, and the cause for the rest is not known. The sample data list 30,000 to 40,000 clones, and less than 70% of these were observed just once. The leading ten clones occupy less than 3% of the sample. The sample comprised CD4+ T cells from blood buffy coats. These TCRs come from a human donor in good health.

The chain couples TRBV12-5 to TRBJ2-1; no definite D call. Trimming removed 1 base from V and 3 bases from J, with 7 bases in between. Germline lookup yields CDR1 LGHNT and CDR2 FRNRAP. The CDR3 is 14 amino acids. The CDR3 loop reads CASGLGAGYNEQFF. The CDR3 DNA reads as TGTGCTAGTGGTTTGGGGGCAGGCTACAATGAGCAGTTCTTC.

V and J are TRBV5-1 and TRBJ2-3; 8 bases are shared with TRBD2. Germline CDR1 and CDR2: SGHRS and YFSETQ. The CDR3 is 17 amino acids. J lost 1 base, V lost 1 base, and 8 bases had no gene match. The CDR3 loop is CASSLNPTGGGTDTQYF. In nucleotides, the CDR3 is TGCGCCAGCAGCTTGAATCCCACCGGGGGGGGCACAGATACGCAGTATTTT.

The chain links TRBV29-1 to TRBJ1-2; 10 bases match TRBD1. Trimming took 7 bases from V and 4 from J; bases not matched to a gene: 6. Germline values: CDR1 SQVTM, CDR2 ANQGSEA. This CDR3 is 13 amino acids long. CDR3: CSAGQGGTYGYTF. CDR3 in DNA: TGCAGCGCCGGACAGGGGGGGACCTATGGCTACACCTTC.

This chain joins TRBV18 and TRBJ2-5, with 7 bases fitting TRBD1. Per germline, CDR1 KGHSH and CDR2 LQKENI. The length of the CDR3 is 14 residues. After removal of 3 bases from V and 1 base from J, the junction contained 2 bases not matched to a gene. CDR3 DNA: TGTGCCAGCTCACCGGGACAGAGCCAAGAGACCCAGTACTTC. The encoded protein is CASSPGQSQETQYF.

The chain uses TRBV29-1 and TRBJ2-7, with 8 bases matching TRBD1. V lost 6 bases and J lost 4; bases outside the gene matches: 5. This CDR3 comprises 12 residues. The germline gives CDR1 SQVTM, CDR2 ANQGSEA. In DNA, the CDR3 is TGCAGCGTGGGGACAGGTAATTACGAGCAGTACTTC. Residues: CSVGTGNYEQYF.

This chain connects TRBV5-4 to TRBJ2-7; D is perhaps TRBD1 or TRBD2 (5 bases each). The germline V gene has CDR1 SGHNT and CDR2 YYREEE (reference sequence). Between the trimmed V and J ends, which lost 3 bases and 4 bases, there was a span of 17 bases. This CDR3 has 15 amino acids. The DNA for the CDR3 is TGTGCCAGCAGCTGGGACGGCCCCTCCGGGTACGAGCAGTACTTC. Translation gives CASSWDGPSGYEQYF. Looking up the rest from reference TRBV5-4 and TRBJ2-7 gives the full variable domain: ETGVTQSPTHLIKTRGQQVTLRCSSQSGHNTVSWYQQALGQGPQFIFQYYREEENGRGNFPPRFSGLQFPNYSSELNVNALELDDSALYLCASSWDGPSGYEQYFGPGTRLTVT.

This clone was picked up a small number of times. The CDR3 protein is CASRTGGGYGYTF. Here the CDR3 DNA reads TGTGCCAGTCGAACAGGGGGCGGCTATGGCTACACCTTC. The genes are TRBV6-1 and TRBJ1-2; 9 bases fit TRBD1. J was trimmed by 4 bases and V by 9 bases; bases with no gene match: 6. The CDR3 runs 13 residues. CDR1 is MNHNS, CDR2 SASEGT, per germline.

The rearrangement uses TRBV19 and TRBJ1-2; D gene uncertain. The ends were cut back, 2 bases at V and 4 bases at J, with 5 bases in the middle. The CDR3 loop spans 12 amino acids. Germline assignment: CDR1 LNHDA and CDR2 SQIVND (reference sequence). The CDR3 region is CASSIWGYGYTF. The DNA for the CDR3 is TGTGCCAGTAGTATATGGGGCTATGGCTACACCTTC.